This T cell receptor beta chain was recovered during a study of a mutant IDH1 vaccine in newly diagnosed glioma. Study information: In weeks 1, 3, 5, 7, 11, 15, 19 and 23, patients were immunized, eight times in all. Earlier therapy was either radiotherapy, temozolomide, or both, and most got both. Initiation of the vaccine course occurred 4-6 weeks after radiotherapy alone, or alongside temozolomide cycles.

Some clones are missing from TCRdb's copy, which holds only in-frame ones; the method was immunoSEQ multiplex PCR. There are some 52,000 clones in the sample; roughly 90% occur only once, and 2% to 2.5% lies in the top ten. The CDR3 spans 14 residues. Trimming pared 3 bases from V and 4 bases from J, leaving 12 bases between. CDR1 MDHEN and CDR2 SYDVKM come from the germline V gene. Worth noting for this clone: Its specificity is not known.

Time point described: week 11, during vaccination. Topical imiquimod accompanied each vaccine dose, which consisted of 300 ug of mutant IDH1 20-mer peptide. The chain joins TRBV28 to TRBJ2-5; D tentatively reads TRBD1 or TRBD2 (5 bases each). This TCR came from a man over 45 with glioma. Sequencing used PBMCs, obtained from a glioma patient whose treatment included an IDH1 peptide vaccine. The CDR3 sequence: CASSFPGRGETQYF. The CDR3 DNA is TGTGCCAGCAGTTTTCCGGGAAGGGGAGAGACCCAGTACTTC.